The 13 T cell receptor beta chains given below trace back to one sample, sequenced in a study of blood T cell repertoires in COVID-19. Assay used: immunoSEQ multiplex PCR; TCRdb lists only in-frame clones, some missing. The table includes about 120,000 clones, more than 75% detected once. Sequenced input: peripheral blood. The source of these receptors is a human donor in a cohort sampled during active COVID-19.

This clone turned up a few times. The genes are TRBV5-4 and TRBJ2-7; D is perhaps TRBD1 (5 bases). The CDR3 runs 15 residues. CDR1 is SGHNT, CDR2 YYREEE, per germline (reference sequence). V was cut by 6 bases and J by 2 bases, with 18 bases left in between. CDR3 nucleotide sequence: TGTGCCAGCACCCTCCGTACAGGTGCGACCTACGAGCAGTACTTC. Residues: CASTLRTGATYEQYF.

The rearrangement joins TRBV28 to TRBJ2-1; 10 positions match TRBD2. Per germline, CDR1 MDHEN and CDR2 SYDVKM. V was clipped by 3 bases and J by 0 bases; unmatched bases: 2. The CDR3 has 16 amino acids. CDR3 DNA: TGTGCCAGCAGTTTTAGCGGGAGGCGCTCCTACAATGAGCAGTTCTTC. This translates into CASSFSGRRSYNEQFF. The variable domain in full, with the rest retrieved from reference TRBV28 and TRBJ2-1, is DVKVTQSSRYLVKRTGEKVFLECVQDMDHENMFWYRQDPGLGLRLIYFSYDVKMKEKGDIPEGYSVSREKKERFSLILESASTNQTSMYLCASSFSGRRSYNEQFFGPGTRLTVL.

J is TRBJ2-1 and V is TRBV19; TRBD2 is a possible D gene (5 bases). The CDR3 is 15 amino acids. V shed 6 bases and J shed 0 bases, with 12 bases lying between them. CDR1 is LNHDA and CDR2 is SQIVND in the germline V gene (reference sequence). CDR3 sequence reads: CASSISAGSYNEQFF. Written as DNA, the CDR3 is TGTGCCAGTAGCATTTCGGCGGGCTCCTACAATGAGCAGTTCTTC.

The chain recombines TRBV7-9 with TRBJ2-2, with no clear D. Germline V gene data show CDR1 as SEHNR and CDR2 as FQNEAQ (reference sequence). Trimming took off 7 bases at V and 3 bases at J, with 6 bases between the two ends. CDR3 size: 12 residues. The CDR3 bases are TGTGCCAGCACCCGGGACACCGGGGAGCTGTTTTTT. This encodes CASTRDTGELFF.

This clone was detected once. The chain links TRBV19 to TRBJ2-1; possible D gene TRBD1, 6 bases. The CDR3 runs 13 residues. Germline V gene data show CDR1 as LNHDA and CDR2 as SQIVND (reference sequence). Trimming removed 5 bases at V and 6 bases at J, with 11 bases between. The CDR3 DNA reads TGTGCCAGTAGTCCCGGCAGGGGCAATGAGCAGTTCTTC. This sequence encodes CASSPGRGNEQFF.

The genes are TRBV2 and TRBJ1-4, with TRBD1 as a possible D gene (5 bases). Germline-derived CDR1 and CDR2 are SNHLY and FYNNEI. This CDR3 spans 14 amino acids. Trimming stripped 3 bases from V and 3 bases from J, with 8 bases between. The CDR3 DNA follows: TGTGCCAGCAGTGACAGGGCAGCTAATGAAAAACTGTTTTTT. Its translation: CASSDRAANEKLFF.

The chain uses TRBV7-9 and TRBJ1-2; 8 positions agree with TRBD1. CDR1 and CDR2 from the germline V gene are SEHNR and FQNEAQ (reference sequence). This CDR3 is built from 15 residues. V shed 0 bases and J 0 bases; nucleotides not matched to a gene: 0. Here the CDR3 DNA reads TGTGCCAGCAGCTTAGCGGACAGGGCTAACTATGGCTACACCTTC. Translated, it gives CASSLADRANYGYTF.

The rearrangement uses TRBV5-1 and TRBJ2-7; D might be TRBD2 (6 bases). This CDR3 comprises 14 residues. Deletions cut 3 bases from V and 4 bases from J, with 14 bases between. Germline V gene data show CDR1 as SGHRS and CDR2 as YFSETQ. CDR3 region: CASSSRDGGYEQYF. CDR3 coding DNA: TGCGCCAGCAGCTCCAGGGACGGGGGTTACGAGCAGTACTTC.

The chain has TRBV30 and TRBJ2-5; TRBD1 is a possible D gene (5 bases). Germline CDR1 and CDR2: GTSNPN and SVGIG (reference sequence). Trimming shortened V by 0 bases and J by 7 bases, and 12 bases separated the two germline ends. CDR3 length: 13 amino acids. CDR3 coding DNA: TGTGCCTGGAGTGTACTGGGGCAGGGGACCCAGTACTTC. This translates into CAWSVLGQGTQYF.

The chain recombines TRBV7-6 with TRBJ2-3, with 7 positions matching TRBD2. J was trimmed by 6 bases and V by 5 bases; bases with no gene match: 14. The germline gives CDR1 SGHVS, CDR2 FNYEAQ. The CDR3 loop spans 16 amino acids. The CDR3 loop reads CASSAGYGRGLDTQYF. The CDR3 region has the DNA TGTGCCAGCAGCGCCGGTTATGGGAGGGGATTGGATACGCAGTATTTT.

This clone was observed a few times. The chain recombines TRBV19 with TRBJ1-1; 7 nucleotides agree with TRBD1. CDR3 length: 19 amino acids. The germline V gene has CDR1 LNHDA and CDR2 SQIVND (reference sequence). V was clipped by 5 bases and J by 2 bases; unmatched bases: 20. CDR3: CASSLNPPGQPQLNTEAFF. CDR3 DNA sequence: TGTGCCAGTAGTCTCAACCCTCCGGGACAGCCACAATTAAACACTGAAGCTTTCTTT.

The chain has TRBV9 and TRBJ2-1, with TRBD1 matching 9 bases. The CDR3 covers 16 residues. CDR1 is SGDLS, CDR2 YYNGEE, per germline. Trimming took 4 bases from V and 3 from J; bases not matched to a gene: 8. CDR3 DNA sequence: TGTGCCAGCAGCTCCGCCGGGACAGGGCTCTACAATGAGCAGTTCTTC. Protein sequence: CASSSAGTGLYNEQFF.

The chain uses TRBV18 and TRBJ2-7; D possibly corresponds to TRBD2 (5 bases). The CDR3 is 15 residues long. In germline, CDR1 is KGHSH, CDR2 LQKENI. The V end was cut by 5 bases, the J end by 6 bases, with 20 bases between. CDR3 nucleotide sequence: TGTGCCAGCTCATCCCGGACGGGGTTCGGACCCGAGCAGTACTTC. It codes for CASSSRTGFGPEQYF.